The TCR beta chain under discussion was sequenced for a study of monozygotic twins with inflammatory bowel disease. The study, taken as a whole, reports: The sharing of clonotypes with others was lower in IBD patients than in healthy twins, especially with disease activity. Healthy co-twins, by inverse Simpson, had higher TCRbeta diversity than their siblings with IBD.

In germline, CDR1 is MNHNS, CDR2 SASEGT. The CDR3 runs 19 residues. TCRdb reprocessed the 5' RACE reads; each CDR3 protein has one entry and no DNA is given. The sample includes approximately 210,000 distinct CDR3 sequences. Details on this clonotype: Its specificity is not known.

One blood sample of approximately 2.5 ml was taken from each donor. The sequencing sample was made of blood. This receptor was taken from a human donor with ulcerative colitis or Crohn's disease, or a healthy co-twin of an affected twin (not recorded which). The chain has TRBV6-1 and TRBJ2-3; without DNA, the TCRdb call of TRBD1 cannot be checked. CDR3 in amino acids: CASREQGRRPTPNTDTQYF.